A single sample gave rise to the 30 T cell receptor beta chains below, sequenced in a study of T cells in Graves' hyperthyroidism and ophthalmopathy. RNA transcripts yielded amplified TCR beta CDR3 regions. A first-round RT-PCR of the TCR CDR3 used the HTBI primer set. TCRdb fed the multiplex PCR reads into MiXCR, producing one record per CDR3 protein. The table shows some 440,000 distinct CDR3 sequences, with less than 20% occurring only once. What was sequenced was blood. The receptors originated from a woman in her late teens or twenties with Graves' hyperthyroidism.

The genes are TRBV20-1 and TRBJ2-7; possibly TRBD2 for D (5 bases). The germline CDR1 and CDR2 sequences are DFQATT and SNEGSKA (reference sequence). This CDR3 is built from 13 residues. V gave up 3 bases and J gave up 4 bases, with 13 bases separating them. CDR3 region: CSASPPEVYEQYF. The CDR3 nucleotides read TGCAGTGCTAGCCCACCGGAGGTGTACGAGCAGTACTTC.

V and J are TRBV6-5 and TRBJ2-2; D may correspond to TRBD1 or TRBD2 (5 bases each). V was shortened by 0 bases and J by 6 bases, with 14 bases between the two germline ends. Germline V lookup: CDR1 MNHEY, CDR2 SVGAGI. This CDR3 region has 16 residues. CDR3 loop: CASSYSQGRGAGELFF. CDR3 in DNA: TGTGCCAGCAGTTACTCCCAGGGACGAGGGGCCGGGGAGCTGTTTTTT.

Only a few counts were recorded for this clonotype. The chain combines TRBV7-2 with TRBJ1-1; the D is unclear. The CDR3 runs 15 residues. V was pared by 6 bases and J by 1 base, with 15 bases between. CDR1 SGHTA and CDR2 FQGNSA come from the germline V gene. In nucleotides, the CDR3 is TGTGCCAGCAGACGCACCGACACTTGGAACACTGAAGCTTTCTTT. This gives the protein CASRRTDTWNTEAFF. The full variable domain, completed using reference TRBV7-2 and TRBJ1-1, is GAGVSQSPSNKVTEKGKDVELRCDPISGHTALYWYRQSLGQGLEFLIYFQGNSAPDKSGLPSDRFSAERTGGSVSTLTIQRTQQEDSAVYLCASRRTDTWNTEAFFGQGTRLTVV.

The J gene is TRBJ2-3, the V gene TRBV6-4, with D perhaps TRBD2 (6 bases). Deletions cut 5 bases from V and 2 bases from J, with 11 bases between. This CDR3 contains 14 residues. The germline CDR1 and CDR2 sequences are MRHNA and SNTAGT. The CDR3 sequence is CASSLTSYTDTQYF. CDR3 sequence (DNA): TGTGCCAGCAGTCTGACTAGTTACACAGATACGCAGTATTTT.

The chain uses TRBV10-3 and TRBJ2-3; a weak D match, TRBD2 (7 bases). V was cut by 6 bases and J by 6 bases, with 19 bases left in between. The CDR3 contains 15 residues. Germline V CDR1 and CDR2: ENHRY, SYGVKD. The CDR3 is CAISEGEREPDTQYF. CDR3 DNA: TGTGCCATCAGCGAGGGGGAGCGGGAACCCGATACGCAGTATTTT.

This clonotype was observed a handful of times. The chain's CDR3 is CASSPGHRARTEAFF. The DNA of the CDR3 is TGTGCCAGCAGCCCTGGACACAGGGCAAGAACTGAAGCTTTCTTT. This chain uses TRBV5-5 with TRBJ1-1; weak D call: TRBD1 (6 bases). This CDR3 has 15 amino acids. Per the germline V gene, CDR1 is SGHKS and CDR2 is YYEKEE (reference sequence). Trimming took off 4 bases at V and 5 bases at J, with 18 bases between the two ends.

In its sample, this clonotype was seen many times. This chain links TRBV2 with TRBJ2-7, with a possible D match to TRBD1 (5 bases). V lost 3 bases to trimming and J lost 5 bases, with 8 bases between them. CDR1 is SNHLY, CDR2 FYNNEI, per germline. The length of the CDR3 is 12 residues. CDR3: CASSDQGHEQYF. The CDR3 DNA follows: TGTGCCAGCAGTGACCAGGGCCACGAGCAGTACTTC.

This clonotype has a handful of counts. The gene calls are TRBV20-1 and TRBJ1-3; possibly TRBD1 for D (5 bases). The V end lost 2 bases, the J end lost 3 bases, and 14 bases lay between the germline ends. There are 15 residues in the CDR3. The germline CDR1 and CDR2 sequences are DFQATT and SNEGSKA (reference sequence). CDR3 nucleotides: TGCAGTGCTAGATCCCCCAGGGCGTTTGGAAACACCATATATTTT. This codes for CSARSPRAFGNTIYF.

The chain uses TRBV11-3 and TRBJ2-7; TRBD2 aligns across 14 bases. Trimming at V came to 4 bases and at J to 4 bases, leaving 6 bases not matched to a gene. The germline gives CDR1 SGHNT, CDR2 YENEEA. This CDR3 is 16 amino acids long. The CDR3 nucleotides read TGTGCCAGCAGCTCCACCGGGACTAGCGGGGGTTACGAGCAGTACTTC. Amino acids: CASSSTGTSGGYEQYF.

This clonotype was counted a few times. The J gene is TRBJ2-7, the V gene TRBV29-1; the match to TRBD1 covers 9 bases. Germline CDR1 reads SQVTM; CDR2 reads ANQGSEA. The length of the CDR3 is 15 residues. Trimming took 7 bases from V and 4 from J; bases not matched to a gene: 14. The CDR3, as DNA: TGCAGCGGGTCCGCTGGGACAGGGTTTGGTTACGAGCAGTACTTC. Amino acids: CSGSAGTGFGYEQYF.

In this sample, this clonotype turned up many times. The J gene is TRBJ1-1, the V gene TRBV3-1, with D hard to call. The CDR3 extends over 12 amino acids. V shed 3 bases and J shed 5 bases, with 7 bases lying between them. CDR1 is LGHDT and CDR2 is YNNKEL in the germline V gene (reference sequence). CDR3 region: CASSHGRTEAFF. The CDR3, as DNA: TGTGCCAGCAGCCATGGACGGACTGAAGCTTTCTTT.

About this clonotype: A read error may account for a junction end that differs from germline. The genes are TRBV18 and TRBJ2-1; 7 nucleotides match TRBD2. Germline values: CDR1 KGHSH, CDR2 LQKENI. The CDR3 consists of 15 residues. Here the CDR3 reads CASSPGLVSSNEQFF. The CDR3 bases are TGTGCCAGCTCGCCTGGACTAGTGTCCTCCAATGAGCAGTTCTTC.

The rearrangement joins TRBV3-1 to TRBJ2-1; 9 positions match TRBD2. Trimming at V came to 6 bases and at J to 2 bases, leaving 5 bases not matched to a gene. Germline V gene lookup returns CDR1 LGHDT and CDR2 YNNKEL (reference sequence). The CDR3 has 15 residues. The CDR3 protein is CASRPGLAPYNEQFF. CDR3 nucleotides: TGTGCCAGCAGGCCGGGACTAGCTCCCTACAATGAGCAGTTCTTC.

This clonotype has just a few counts. The chain employs TRBV5-1 and TRBJ2-2, with 8 bases lining up with TRBD2. CDR3 length: 16 amino acids. V trimming: 3 bases; J trimming: 0 bases; junction bases outside the gene matches: 4. Germline lookup yields CDR1 SGHRS and CDR2 YFSETQ. The CDR3 nucleotides read TGCGCCAGCAGCTACCGAGCGGGGGCGAACACCGGGGAGCTGTTTTTT. Translated: CASSYRAGANTGELFF.

This rearrangement joins TRBV19 to TRBJ1-1; the D gene is possibly TRBD1 (5 bases). Trimming removed 4 bases at V and 6 bases at J, with 21 bases between. The germline V gene encodes CDR1 LNHDA and CDR2 SQIVND (reference sequence). The CDR3 runs 16 residues. This CDR3 reads CASSNRQPAIASEAFF. The CDR3 coding sequence is TGTGCCAGTAGTAACCGACAGCCCGCGATCGCCTCTGAAGCTTTCTTT.

V usage is TRBV10-2 and J usage is TRBJ2-5, with a possible D match to TRBD2 (5 bases). The CDR3 consists of 15 residues. Trimming removed 3 bases at V and 3 bases at J, with 14 bases between. Looked up from germline, CDR1 is WSHSY and CDR2 is SAAADI. CDR3 in DNA: TGCGCCAGCAGTGAACCTTGGGGTAGCGAAGAGACCCAGTACTTC. This gives the protein CASSEPWGSEETQYF.

Many counts were recorded for this clonotype. V is TRBV7-2 and J is TRBJ2-7; 7 bases are shared with TRBD2. Per the germline V gene, CDR1 is SGHTA and CDR2 is FQGNSA. Trimming took 4 bases from V and 6 from J; bases not matched to a gene: 12. This CDR3 spans 15 amino acids. CDR3 in amino acids: CASSSAGGGWSEQYF. CDR3 DNA sequence: TGTGCCAGCAGCTCAGCCGGCGGGGGTTGGTCCGAGCAGTACTTC.

This clonotype has a count of ten or more. The rearrangement uses TRBV7-8 and TRBJ2-7; perhaps TRBD2 as D (6 bases). This CDR3 is 14 amino acids long. The V gene lost 5 bases and the J gene lost 3 bases, with 14 bases spanning the gap. Germline loops: CDR1 SGHVS, CDR2 FQNEAQ. CDR3 region: CASSLIAAYYEQYF. DNA for the CDR3: TGTGCCAGCAGCCTAATAGCGGCGTACTACGAGCAGTACTTC. Variable domain in full (rest from reference TRBV7-8 and TRBJ2-7): GAGVSQSPRYKVAKRGQDVALRCDPISGHVSLFWYQQALGQGPEFLTYFQNEAQLDKSGLPSDRFFAERPEGSVSTLKIQRTQQEDSAVYLCASSLIAAYYEQYFGPGTRLTVT.

As concerns this clonotype: The germline gene is not matched at one end of the junction; a read error may be the cause. The V and J genes are TRBV5-6 and TRBJ1-1; 9 bases align to TRBD1. This CDR3 is built from 15 residues. Per germline, CDR1 SGHDT and CDR2 YYEEEE. The CDR3 DNA reads as TGTGCCAGCAGCTTATCCCCGGACAGGGGTACTGAAGCTCTCTTT. As protein: CASSLSPDRGTEALF.

The chain combines TRBV4-3 with TRBJ2-3; the D gene is possibly TRBD2 (7 bases). V was pared by 1 base and J by 2 bases, with 28 bases between. The CDR3 covers 21 residues. Germline V gene lookup returns CDR1 LGHNA and CDR2 YSLEER. The CDR3 here is CASSQVPRLGRWGGFTDTQYF. The CDR3 bases are TGCGCCAGCAGCCAAGTTCCCCGTCTGGGACGGTGGGGGGGCTTCACAGATACGCAGTATTTT.

This clonotype was found many times. V and J are TRBV6-1 and TRBJ2-1; 9 bases line up with TRBD2. CDR3 length equals 14 residues. Germline values: CDR1 MNHNS, CDR2 SASEGT. The ends lost 5 bases at V and 9 bases at J; junction bases unmatched: 8. CDR3 region: CASSPSGDLGEQFF. DNA of the CDR3: TGTGCCAGCAGTCCTAGCGGGGACCTGGGTGAGCAGTTCTTC.

This clonotype was seen only a few times. The rearrangement joins TRBV9 to TRBJ2-7, with 10 bases lining up with TRBD1. After removal of 3 bases from V and 0 bases from J, the junction contained 6 bases not matched to a gene. In germline, CDR1 is SGDLS, CDR2 YYNGEE. The CDR3 is 16 amino acids. CDR3 loop: CASSAWDRGGSYEQYF. DNA of the CDR3: TGTGCCAGCAGCGCCTGGGACAGGGGAGGCTCCTACGAGCAGTACTTC.

Ten or more counts support this clonotype. The chain combines TRBV3-1 with TRBJ2-4; D could derive from TRBD1 or TRBD2 (5 bases each). V gave up 3 bases and J gave up 6 bases, with 24 bases separating them. The CDR3 loop spans 18 amino acids. The germline V gene has CDR1 LGHDT and CDR2 YNNKEL (reference sequence). CDR3 amino acids: CASSHVGTAIREGNIQYF. Here the CDR3 DNA reads TGTGCCAGCAGCCATGTCGGGACGGCGATTCGGGAAGGAAACATTCAGTACTTC.

Of note for this clonotype: The junction departs from germline at one end; a sequencing error may be responsible. This rearrangement joins TRBV14 to TRBJ2-5; D might be TRBD1 (5 bases). Germline V CDR1 and CDR2: SGHDN, FVKESK. The CDR3 sequence is 14 residues long. In DNA, the CDR3 is TGTGCCAGCAGCTCCTGGGGCCGGCCGGAGACCCAGCACTTC. As protein: CASSSWGRPETQHF.

This clonotype has just a few counts. The CDR3 reads CSVQRLAGGPYEQYF. DNA for the CDR3: TGCAGCGTCCAAAGGCTAGCGGGAGGGCCTTACGAGCAGTACTTC. This chain connects TRBV29-1 to TRBJ2-7; 12 bases fit TRBD2. With 6 bases clipped from V and 4 bases from J, the junction kept 10 bases outside the gene matches. From germline, CDR1 is SQVTM and CDR2 ANQGSEA. CDR3 length: 15 amino acids.

Ten or more counts support this clonotype. This sequence joins TRBV27 and TRBJ2-7; D not certain. Germline V gives CDR1 MNHEY, CDR2 SMNVEV (reference sequence). Deletions cut 6 bases from V and 3 bases from J, with 15 bases between. The CDR3 totals 14 residues. CDR3 DNA: TGTGCCAGCAGCCAAACGGGTCAGAACTACGAGCAGTACTTC. It translates to CASSQTGQNYEQYF.

This clonotype came up many times. The chain employs TRBV7-9 and TRBJ2-1; possible D gene TRBD1, 5 bases. The V and J ends lost 2 bases and 4 bases respectively, with 15 bases between them. This CDR3 is 16 amino acids long. Germline V gives CDR1 SEHNR, CDR2 FQNEAQ (reference sequence). DNA for the CDR3: TGTGCCAGCAGCTTAATCTTGACAGTATCTTACAATGAGCAGTTCTTC. Encoded protein: CASSLILTVSYNEQFF.

This clonotype was observed a handful of times. This chain uses TRBV29-1 with TRBJ2-5, with D perhaps TRBD1 or TRBD2 (6 bases each). V shed 6 bases and J shed 4 bases, with 12 bases lying between them. CDR1 is SQVTM and CDR2 is ANQGSEA in the germline V gene. The CDR3 has 12 amino acids. CDR3 sequence (DNA): TGCAGCGTCCGCACGGGGGCAGAGACCCAGTACTTC. Translating it yields CSVRTGAETQYF. Full variable domain (remainder filled in from reference TRBV29-1 and TRBJ2-5): SAVISQKPSRDICQRGTSLTIQCQVDSQVTMMFWYRQQPGQSLTLIATANQGSEATYESGFVIDKFPISRPNLTFSTLTVSNMSPEDSSIYLCSVRTGAETQYFGPGTRLLVL.

At least ten counts were recorded for this clonotype. The chain couples TRBV28 to TRBJ1-5; no clear D. CDR1 is MDHEN, CDR2 SYDVKM, per germline. Deletions cut 7 bases from V and 2 bases from J, with 21 bases between. The CDR3 length is 17 residues. CDR3 nucleotides: TGTGCCAGCACATGGGCAGTCCTTTTTCATCGCAATCAGCCCCAGCATTTT. It specifies CASTWAVLFHRNQPQHF.

J is TRBJ2-1 and V is TRBV7-6; 9 bases align to TRBD2. Trimming at V came to 5 bases and at J to 5 bases, leaving 1 base not matched to a gene. The CDR3 sequence is 13 residues long. The V gene's germline CDR1 is SGHVS and CDR2 FNYEAQ. The CDR3 DNA reads as TGTGCCAGCAGCCGACTAGCGGACAATGAGCAGTTCTTC. It codes for CASSRLADNEQFF. The complete variable domain, with remaining parts taken from reference TRBV7-6 and TRBJ2-1, reads GAGVSQSPRYKVTKRGQDVALRCDPISGHVSLYWYRQALGQGPEFLTYFNYEAQQDKSGLPNDRFSAERPEGSISTLTIQRTEQRDSAMYRCASSRLADNEQFFGPGTRLTVL.